Listed below are T cell receptor beta chains from one sample, sequenced in a study of human T cells and chemical hapten exposure. Each CDR3 protein gets one entry after TCRdb re-called the RACE reads with MiXCR. Of more than 300,000 distinct CDR3 sequences listed, about 5% are singletons. This specimen consisted of whole blood, obtained in connection with sensitization to the hapten diphenylcyclopropenone (DPC). The origin of the receptors is a woman aged 18-29 years with alopecia areata. Some clones in this sample may be carry-over from other donors' samples. Both conserved end residues are part of each CDR3. The D gene is left open where the match is weak. Not all rows give a size; the values are once, few, many and, for expanded clones, a class.

>TRBJ1-2|few|TRBV13|NA
CASSSTEPYGYTF
TGTGCCAGCAGCTCCACAGAACCCTATGGCTACACCTTC
>TRBJ2-2|few|TRBV28|NA
CASSLDRRAQSRARTGELFF
TGTGCCAGCAGTTTAGATAGAAGGGCGCAGTCCCGGGCGAGGACCGGGGAGCTGTTTTTT
>TRBJ1-1|few|TRBV7-9|NA
CASRNLNTEAFF
TGTGCCAGCAGGAATTTGAACACTGAAGCTTTCTTT
>TRBJ2-2|many|TRBV12-3/TRBV12-4|TRBD1
CASSPTSGTGGGSGELFF
TGTGCCAGCAGTCCTACCTCGGGGACAGGGGGCGGGAGCGGGGAGCTGTTTTTT
>TRBJ2-7|few|TRBV2|TRBD2
CASSVELAGGPFPSEQYF
TGTGCCAGCAGTGTAGAACTAGCGGGGGGGCCCTTCCCCAGCGAGCAGTACTTC
>TRBJ2-3|many|TRBV14|TRBD1
CASSFAGTGLNF
TGTGCCAGCAGTTTCGCCGGGACAGGGTTGAATTTT
>TRBJ2-2|few|TRBV7-9|NA
CASKRQFTGELFF
TGTGCCAGCAAGAGACAGTTCACCGGGGAGCTGTTTTTT
>TRBJ2-7|many|TRBV7-9|TRBD1
CASSSDRSATYEQYF
TGTGCCAGCAGTTCGGACAGGAGTGCAACCTACGAGCAGTACTTC
>TRBJ1-5|few|TRBV5-1|NA
CASKLGAGESNQPQHF
TGCGCCAGTAAGCTTGGGGCAGGGGAGAGCAATCAGCCCCAGCATTTT
>TRBJ1-1|many|TRBV11-1|NA
CASSLESTEAFF
TGTGCCAGCAGCTTGGAGAGCACTGAAGCTTTCTTT
>TRBJ2-3|many|TRBV11-2|NA
CASSLNGLVTDTQYF
TGTGCCAGCAGCTTAAATGGGCTCGTCACAGATACGCAGTATTTT
>TRBJ1-1|many|TRBV6-5|NA
CASRISGDGTEAFF
TGTGCCAGCAGAATATCCGGGGATGGCACTGAAGCTTTCTTT
>TRBJ2-2|few|TRBV5-1|NA
CASSPIPAHTGELFF
TGCGCCAGCAGCCCGATACCCGCGCACACCGGGGAGCTGTTTTTT
>TRBJ1-1|many|TRBV10-3|NA
CAISVRNTEAFF
TGTGCCATCAGCGTAAGGAACACTGAAGCTTTCTTT
>TRBJ2-2|NA|TRBV7-6|TRBD1
CASRLAGGSTGELFF
TGTGCCAGCAGATTAGCAGGGGGTTCCACCGGGGAGCTGTTTTTT
>TRBJ2-3|NA|TRBV20-1|NA
CSATNLAESTDTQYF
TGCAGTGCTACCAACTTGGCGGAGAGCACAGATACGCAGTATTTT
>TRBJ1-5|many|TRBV7-2|NA
CASSLYGGSQPQHF
TGTGCCAGCAGCTTATACGGGGGATCTCAGCCCCAGCATTTT
>TRBJ2-7|NA|TRBV20-1|NA
CSARVYPESSYEQYF
TGCAGTGCTAGAGTCTACCCCGAAAGCTCCTACGAGCAGTACTTC
>TRBJ1-5|many|TRBV4-2|TRBD1
CASSQGGQGVQPQHF
TGTGCCAGCAGCCAGGGTGGACAGGGGGTCCAGCCCCAGCATTTT
>TRBJ1-4|few|TRBV12-5|NA
CASGLEVKDEKLFF
TGTGCTAGTGGTTTGGAGGTGAAGGATGAAAAACTGTTTTTT
>TRBJ1-1|NA|TRBV7-3|NA
CASSLGTRGTNTEAFF
TGTGCCAGCAGCTTAGGGACCCGGGGGACGAACACTGAAGCTTTCTTT
>TRBJ1-5|few|TRBV27|NA
CASIGGRQRLNQPQHF
TGTGCCAGCATTGGGGGGAGACAAAGGCTAAATCAGCCCCAGCATTTT
>TRBJ1-4|many|TRBV7-2|TRBD1
CASSLRQGSEKLFF
TGTGCCAGCAGCTTAAGACAGGGTAGCGAAAAACTGTTTTTT
>TRBJ2-3|NA|TRBV7-9|NA
CASSLRARSDTQYF
TGTGCCAGCAGCTTAAGGGCTAGGTCGGATACGCAGTATTTT
>TRBJ2-7|NA|TRBV20-1|TRBD2
CSATLAGGYEQYF
TGCAGTGCAACACTAGCGGGGGGGTACGAGCAGTACTTC
>TRBJ2-5|few|TRBV7-9|NA
CASSLLATSPREETQYF
TGTGCCAGCAGCTTATTGGCGACCTCACCGCGAGAGGAGACCCAGTACTTC
>TRBJ1-1|many|TRBV6-5|NA
CASSRVKNTEAFF
TGTGCCAGCAGCCGCGTCAAGAACACTGAAGCTTTCTTT
>TRBJ2-5|NA|TRBV5-1|TRBD1
CASSLDLTGGGETQYF
TGCGCCAGCAGTCTGGACCTTACAGGGGGCGGTGAGACCCAGTACTTC